Below, 32 T cell receptor beta chains from the same sample are listed, as sequenced in a study of cytomegalovirus exposure and HLA in healthy donors. 60 Vbeta and 13 Jbeta primers were used in PCR. Generated by immunoSEQ multiplex PCR, the TCRdb table keeps only in-frame clones and is missing some. The repertoire consists of some 94,000 clones, with less than 70% occurring once and the leading ten covering 2.5% to 3%. The material sequenced was PBMCs. Source of these receptors: a man in his fifties or sixties in good health and CMV-seronegative.

CDR3 sequence: CASSYQGGGAEQYV. The CDR3 bases are TGTGCCAGCAGTTACCAAGGGGGGGGCGCCGAGCAGTACGTC. V usage is TRBV6-5 and J usage is TRBJ2-7, with a tentative D call TRBD2 (7 bases). V was trimmed by 2 bases and J by 6 bases, leaving 14 bases between them. The CDR3 has 14 amino acids. Germline lookup yields CDR1 MNHEY and CDR2 SVGAGI.

The chain employs TRBV10-3 and TRBJ1-4, with 7 bases fitting TRBD1. The germline CDR1 and CDR2 sequences are ENHRY and SYGVKD. This CDR3 is 15 amino acids long. J gave up 3 bases and V 0 bases, and 1 base lay outside the gene matches. The CDR3 loop is CAISESGQPNEKLFF. The CDR3 DNA reads as TGTGCCATCAGTGAGTCGGGACAGCCTAATGAAAAACTGTTTTTT.

The chain joins TRBV19 to TRBJ2-5; 7 bases fit TRBD2. Germline values: CDR1 LNHDA, CDR2 SQIVND (reference sequence). After removal of 4 bases from V and 1 base from J, the junction contained 3 bases not matched to a gene. This CDR3 has 14 amino acids. The CDR3, as DNA: TGTGCCAGTAGTAGCGGGAGACCCCAAGAGACCCAGTACTTC. Encoded protein: CASSSGRPQETQYF.

This chain links TRBV4-3 with TRBJ2-1, with 8 positions matching TRBD1. This CDR3 has 15 amino acids. Germline CDR1 and CDR2: LGHNA and YSLEER. The V and J ends lost 0 bases and 9 bases, in that order; junction bases with no gene match: 7. CDR3 loop: CASSQDRTGLGEQFF. The CDR3 DNA follows: TGCGCCAGCAGCCAAGATCGGACAGGGTTAGGTGAGCAGTTCTTC.

The chain carries TRBV25-1 and TRBJ2-7, with 15 positions matching TRBD2. The trim removed 6 bases at V and 6 bases at J, leaving 9 bases unmatched. This CDR3 contains 16 residues. Per germline, CDR1 MGHDK and CDR2 SYGVNS. Here the CDR3 DNA reads TGTGCCAGCAGGACTCCGGGACTAGCGGGAGGCGGCGAGCAGTACTTC. It specifies CASRTPGLAGGGEQYF.

The chain has TRBV4-3 and TRBJ1-2; a weak D match, TRBD1 (5 bases). The CDR3 runs to 14 residues. Trimming took off 0 bases at V and 4 bases at J, with 9 bases between the two ends. Germline V gene lookup returns CDR1 LGHNA and CDR2 YSLEER. The CDR3 here is CASSQDTGPYGYTF. For the CDR3, the DNA is TGCGCCAGCAGCCAAGATACAGGTCCCTATGGCTACACCTTC.

The chain links TRBV4-3 to TRBJ1-4, with D possibly TRBD1 on 5 matching bases. The CDR3 has 14 residues. The V end lost 2 bases, the J end lost 5 bases, and 9 bases lay between the germline ends. Per the germline V gene, CDR1 is LGHNA and CDR2 is YSLEER. CDR3 nucleotides: TGCGCCAGCAGCCAAAGGGGTATGAATGAAAAACTGTTTTTT. Encoded protein: CASSQRGMNEKLFF.

To note about this clone: One end of the junction does not line up with germline, which may come from a read error. CDR3 sequence reads: CAISLQITYYGYTF. The CDR3 DNA reads TGTGCCATCAGTCTACAGATTACCTACTATGGCTACACCTTC. This rearrangement joins TRBV6-1 to TRBJ1-2; D gene unclear. This CDR3 is built from 14 residues. Germline V gene data show CDR1 as MNHNS and CDR2 as SASEGT.

The rearrangement joins TRBV2 to TRBJ2-3; TRBD2 matches 12 bases. V was pared by 0 bases and J by 6 bases, with 13 bases of the junction left unmatched. Germline V gene lookup returns CDR1 SNHLY and CDR2 FYNNEI. The CDR3 length is 19 residues. The CDR3 loop reads CASSEALPGLAGSRDTQYF. The CDR3 bases are TGTGCCAGCAGTGAAGCGCTCCCCGGACTAGCGGGGTCCAGGGATACGCAGTATTTT.

The J gene is TRBJ2-7, the V gene TRBV5-1; TRBD2 matches 10 bases. V lost 1 base and J lost 1; bases outside the gene matches: 8. The CDR3 contains 17 residues. Germline loops: CDR1 SGHRS, CDR2 YFSETQ. The CDR3 DNA reads TGCGCCAGCAGCTTGACTAGCGGGGCGGCGGGTTCCTACGAGCAGTACTTC. This codes for CASSLTSGAAGSYEQYF.

The rearrangement links TRBV5-4 to TRBJ1-6; tentatively, D is TRBD1 (5 bases). The CDR3 sequence is 17 residues long. Looked up from germline, CDR1 is SGHNT and CDR2 is YYREEE (reference sequence). The V end lost 7 bases, the J end lost 7 bases, and 24 bases lay between the germline ends. The CDR3 coding sequence is TGTGCCAGCCTCCCAGGACACCCGGCCGGAGACAATTCACCCCTCCACTTT. Protein product: CASLPGHPAGDNSPLHF.

This clone appeared a few times. The CDR3 sequence is CASSQGHSGNTIYF. The CDR3 nucleotides read TGCGCCAGCAGCCAAGGACATTCTGGAAACACCATATATTTT. The V and J genes are TRBV4-1 and TRBJ1-3; D gene uncertain. The CDR3 contains 14 residues. Germline CDR1 reads MGHRA; CDR2 reads YSYEKL. V lost 1 base and J 1 base, leaving 5 bases between the germline ends.

The chain links TRBV7-8 to TRBJ1-2; 8 bases are a match to TRBD1. The CDR3 spans 15 residues. CDR1 and CDR2 (germline): SGHVS, FQNEAQ. V was pared by 0 bases and J by 7 bases, with 7 bases of the junction left unmatched. CDR3: CASSLAETGELGYTF. CDR3 in DNA: TGTGCCAGCAGCTTAGCGGAGACAGGGGAACTTGGCTACACCTTC.

This chain connects TRBV4-2 to TRBJ2-5; 8 positions match TRBD1. V dropped 1 base and J dropped 5; count of bases not matched to a gene: 12. The CDR3 runs to 17 residues. Germline V gene lookup returns CDR1 LGHNA and CDR2 YNFKEQ. The CDR3 DNA sequence: TGTGCCAGCAGCCAAGGGGGCAGTCAGGGGGCCGGGGAGACCCAGTACTTC. Translation gives CASSQGGSQGAGETQYF.

A few counts support this clone. The genes are TRBV7-2 and TRBJ2-6, with D hard to call. CDR1 is SGHTA and CDR2 is FQGNSA in the germline V gene. The V end was cut by 4 bases, the J end by 0 bases, with 7 bases between. CDR3 length: 15 residues. In nucleotides, the CDR3 is TGTGCCAGCAGCTCCCCTGTCTCTGGGGCCAACGTCCTGACTTTC. This gives the protein CASSSPVSGANVLTF.

The V and J genes are TRBV5-6 and TRBJ1-1, with no clear D. In germline, CDR1 is SGHDT, CDR2 YYEEEE. The length of the CDR3 is 13 residues. Trimming left V 2 bases short and J 8 bases short, with 13 bases between. The CDR3 region has the DNA TGTGCCAGCAGCTTTTGGCCAGTGGAGGAAGCTTTCTTT. Translated, it gives CASSFWPVEEAFF. The complete variable domain, with remaining parts taken from reference TRBV5-6 and TRBJ1-1, reads DAGVTQSPTHLIKTRGQQVTLRCSPKSGHDTVSWYQQALGQGPQFIFQYYEEEERQRGNFPDRFSGHQFPNYSSELNVNALLLGDSALYLCASSFWPVEEAFFGQGTRLTVV.

This rearrangement joins TRBV28 to TRBJ1-5; TRBD1 might be the D (5 bases). The V end was cut by 6 bases, the J end by 7 bases, with 13 bases between. The CDR3 totals 13 residues. Germline V gene lookup returns CDR1 MDHEN and CDR2 SYDVKM. CDR3 in DNA: TGTGCCAGCAGGTGGGCAGGGCAACAGCCCCAGCATTTT. This gives the protein CASRWAGQQPQHF.

The chain couples TRBV5-4 to TRBJ1-3; no firm D call. Trimming took 0 bases from V and 2 from J, leaving 12 bases between them. The CDR3 is made up of 16 amino acids. The V gene's germline CDR1 is SGHNT and CDR2 YYREEE (reference sequence). The CDR3 loop reads CASSLDGALAGNTIYF. Here the CDR3 DNA reads TGTGCCAGCAGCTTGGACGGAGCTCTGGCTGGAAACACCATATATTTT.

The chain links TRBV29-1 to TRBJ1-6; possible D gene TRBD1, 6 bases. Germline lookup yields CDR1 SQVTM and CDR2 ANQGSEA. The CDR3 has 13 residues. Trimming shortened V by 6 bases and J by 10 bases, and 16 bases separated the two germline ends. CDR3: CSVGGGRGSPLHF. The CDR3 bases are TGCAGCGTAGGGGGGGGTCGTGGATCACCCCTCCACTTT.

The chain recombines TRBV30 with TRBJ1-2; a weak D match, TRBD1 (5 bases). Germline V lookup: CDR1 GTSNPN, CDR2 SVGIG (reference sequence). This CDR3 is 14 amino acids long. Trimming removed 0 bases from V and 8 bases from J, with 16 bases in between. The DNA of the CDR3 is TGTGCCTGGAGTGTAGGGACCCAAGGGAGGGGCTACACCTTC. Protein sequence: CAWSVGTQGRGYTF.

The CDR3 nucleotides are TGTGCCAGCAGTGCCGGGACTAGCACCGGGGAGCTGTTTTTT. Its translation: CASSAGTSTGELFF. The V and J genes are TRBV6-4 and TRBJ2-2; 8 bases map to TRBD2. The CDR3 spans 14 residues. J gave up 4 bases and V 4 bases, and 2 bases lay outside the gene matches. CDR1 and CDR2 (germline): MRHNA, SNTAGT.

The chain joins TRBV5-1 to TRBJ2-7; TRBD2 matches at 7 bases. Per the germline V gene, CDR1 is SGHRS and CDR2 is YFSETQ. The CDR3 length is 16 residues. V dropped 0 bases and J dropped 3; count of bases not matched to a gene: 9. CDR3 sequence: CASSLAWGRGGYEQYF. In DNA form, the CDR3 reads TGCGCCAGCAGCTTGGCCTGGGGGAGGGGTGGCTACGAGCAGTACTTC.

This clone has only one observation. The chain joins TRBV18 to TRBJ2-7; weak D call: TRBD1 (5 bases). Germline lookup yields CDR1 KGHSH and CDR2 LQKENI. The CDR3 is 15 residues long. V shed 0 bases and J shed 2 bases, with 11 bases lying between them. The CDR3 here is CASSPPSRAPYEQYF. DNA for the CDR3: TGTGCCAGCTCACCACCGTCCAGGGCCCCCTACGAGCAGTACTTC.

This chain joins TRBV29-1 and TRBJ2-1; the D is unclear. In germline, CDR1 is SQVTM, CDR2 ANQGSEA. The CDR3 has 11 residues. Trimming took off 5 bases at V and 3 bases at J, with 5 bases between the two ends. The CDR3 is CSVHSYNEQFF. The CDR3 region has the DNA TGCAGCGTTCACAGCTACAATGAGCAGTTCTTC.

The rearrangement uses TRBV5-1 and TRBJ1-3; no definite D call. With 0 bases removed from V and 1 base from J, the gap between germline ends came to 8 bases. Germline CDR1 and CDR2: SGHRS and YFSETQ. The CDR3 is 15 amino acids. Here the CDR3 DNA reads TGCGCCAGCAGCTTGGGGAGTGCATCTGGAAACACCATATATTTT. Encoded protein: CASSLGSASGNTIYF. The full variable domain, completed using reference TRBV5-1 and TRBJ1-3, is KAGVTQTPRYLIKTRGQQVTLSCSPISGHRSVSWYQQTPGQGLQFLFEYFSETQRNKGNFPGRFSGRQFSNSRSEMNVSTLELGDSALYLCASSLGSASGNTIYFGEGSWLTVV.

The chain is built from TRBV7-2 and TRBJ2-3; 8 bases are shared with TRBD2. The CDR3 covers 16 residues. Germline CDR1 is SGHTA and CDR2 is FQGNSA. The ends lost 5 bases at V and 3 bases at J; junction bases unmatched: 10. The DNA for the CDR3 is TGTGCCAGCAGCCGAGTGGTGGCGGGGGGAACAGATACGCAGTATTTT. Translation: CASSRVVAGGTDTQYF.

The chain joins TRBV7-2 to TRBJ2-5, with 8 bases identical to TRBD2. CDR3 length: 14 residues. The germline gives CDR1 SGHTA, CDR2 FQGNSA. Unmatched junction bases numbered 5, after V lost 3 bases and J lost 5 bases. Written as DNA, the CDR3 is TGTGCCAGCAGCTTTACCGGGGGGGTGGAGACCCAGTACTTC. It yields the protein CASSFTGGVETQYF.

The V and J genes are TRBV19 and TRBJ1-2; 7 bases match TRBD1. Trimming removed 5 bases from V and 7 bases from J; junction bases left unmatched: 10. Germline V CDR1 and CDR2: LNHDA, SQIVND (reference sequence). This CDR3 is 14 amino acids long. The CDR3 is CASSPPGHRGGYTF. DNA of the CDR3: TGTGCCAGTAGTCCACCCGGCCACAGGGGTGGCTACACCTTC.

CDR3 nucleotides: TGTGCCACCAGCCCCCGAGAGGCGGGTCGAAACATTCAGTACTTC. This encodes CATSPREAGRNIQYF. The genes are TRBV15 and TRBJ2-4, with D perhaps TRBD2 (5 bases). Trimming shortened V by 5 bases and J by 6 bases, and 17 bases separated the two germline ends. Germline CDR1 and CDR2: LNHNV and YYDKDF (reference sequence). The CDR3 consists of 15 residues.

V gene TRBV2 combines with J gene TRBJ2-3; perhaps TRBD1 as D (6 bases). Germline V gives CDR1 SNHLY, CDR2 FYNNEI. CDR3 length: 14 amino acids. The V gene lost 5 bases and the J gene lost 2 bases, with 11 bases spanning the gap. CDR3 nucleotide sequence: TGTGCCAGCAGTTCACAGGGTTTCACAGATACGCAGTATTTT. It yields the protein CASSSQGFTDTQYF. Filled out from reference TRBV2 and TRBJ2-3, the complete variable domain reads EPEVTQTPSHQVTQMGQEVILRCVPISNHLYFYWYRQILGQKVEFLVSFYNNEISEKSEIFDDQFSVERPDGSNFTLKIRSTKLEDSAMYFCASSSQGFTDTQYFGPGTRLTVL.

This clone was observed a handful of times. This sequence joins TRBV4-3 and TRBJ1-6; D uncertain. CDR1 LGHNA and CDR2 YSLEER come from the germline V gene. CDR3 length: 14 residues. Trimming left V 0 bases short and J 10 bases short, with 10 bases between. CDR3 nucleotide sequence: TGCGCCAGCAGCCAAGATTCCCTCGAGTCACCCCTCCACTTT. Amino acids: CASSQDSLESPLHF.

The J gene is TRBJ1-4, the V gene TRBV5-1; 9 nucleotides agree with TRBD1. Germline CDR1 SGHRS, CDR2 YFSETQ. Germline trimming cut 3 bases from V and 5 bases from J; bases unmatched to any gene: 2. This CDR3 has 14 residues. CDR3 nucleotides: TGCGCCAGCAGCTCCGGGACAGGGAATGAAAAACTGTTTTTT. It encodes CASSSGTGNEKLFF.